One sample yielded the 23 T cell receptor beta chains listed below, sequenced in a study of shared clonotypes between healthy human individuals. Clones were sequenced by immunoSEQ multiplex PCR, and TCRdb holds only the in-frame ones, with some missing. The table has approximately 2,300,000 clones, 85% to 95% seen once. The sequenced sample was naive CD4+ T cells from PBMCs. Subset described: CD45RA+ positively selected. All receptors derive from a man aged 18 to 30 in good health. Some clones in this sample may be carry-over from other donors' samples.

CDR3 coding DNA: TGTGCCAGCAGCCCCAACCAAGGCACCACAGATACGCAGTATTTT. This gives the protein CASSPNQGTTDTQYF. V gene TRBV9 combines with J gene TRBJ2-3; D not resolved. CDR1 and CDR2 (germline): SGDLS, YYNGEE. This CDR3 is built from 15 residues. The germline V and J ends were trimmed by 4 bases and 2 bases, with 14 bases remaining between them.

With respect to this clone: This CDR3 is also generated by other DNA sequences in the sample. The J gene is TRBJ2-5, the V gene TRBV7-2; a possible D gene is TRBD1 (6 bases). With 4 bases removed from V and 3 bases from J, the gap between germline ends came to 15 bases. Germline V gene lookup returns CDR1 SGHTA and CDR2 FQGNSA. The CDR3 consists of 15 residues. The CDR3 region has the DNA TGTGCCAGCAGCTCCTACACCCAGGGGAAAGAGACCCAGTACTTC. Translating gives CASSSYTQGKETQYF.

This clone was seen just once. The sample contains more than one DNA sequence encoding this CDR3. CDR3 sequence reads: CASSVGTGSGNTIYF. The CDR3 coding sequence is TGCGCCAGCAGCGTAGGGACAGGCTCTGGAAACACCATATATTTT. The rearrangement links TRBV5-1 to TRBJ1-3; TRBD1 agrees at 8 bases. CDR3 size: 15 residues. CDR1 is SGHRS and CDR2 is YFSETQ in the germline V gene. Trimming took 4 bases from V and 0 from J; bases not matched to a gene: 3.

The chain couples TRBV4-1 to TRBJ1-4; D is ambiguous. The length of the CDR3 is 14 residues. Looked up from germline, CDR1 is MGHRA and CDR2 is YSYEKL. V gave up 2 bases and J gave up 0 bases, with 4 bases separating them. CDR3 in DNA: TGCGCCAGCAGCCAAATTGCAACTAATGAAAAACTGTTTTTT. It specifies CASSQIATNEKLFF.

The chain has TRBV28 and TRBJ1-1; no reliable D call. Germline CDR1 is MDHEN and CDR2 is SYDVKM. Trimming shortened V by 6 bases and J by 10 bases, and 15 bases separated the two germline ends. The CDR3 has 12 residues. The CDR3 nucleotides read TGTGCCAGCAGGGCCTCCATCCCGCGAGCTTTCTTT. Its translation: CASRASIPRAFF.

V is TRBV4-1 and J is TRBJ2-3; D is possibly TRBD1 (5 bases). This CDR3 spans 17 amino acids. Germline V gives CDR1 MGHRA, CDR2 YSYEKL. Deletions cut 0 bases from V and 8 bases from J, with 21 bases between. CDR3 protein: CASSQDARAPWGGTQYF. The CDR3 DNA sequence: TGCGCCAGCAGCCAAGATGCCAGGGCCCCCTGGGGTGGTACGCAGTATTTT.

The chain couples TRBV27 to TRBJ1-5, with D tentatively TRBD1 (6 bases). This CDR3 is built from 16 residues. V lost 0 bases and J 0 bases, leaving 9 bases between the germline ends. Germline V gene lookup returns CDR1 MNHEY and CDR2 SMNVEV (reference sequence). CDR3 in DNA: TGTGCCAGCAGTTTATCTCAGGGGTATAGCAATCAGCCCCAGCATTTT. Its protein product is CASSLSQGYSNQPQHF.

The genes are TRBV18 and TRBJ2-7; a possible D gene is TRBD1 (6 bases). CDR1 and CDR2 (germline): KGHSH, LQKENI. The germline V and J ends were trimmed by 2 bases and 3 bases, with 14 bases remaining between them. This CDR3 has 15 amino acids. CDR3 amino acids: CASSPLAQGFYEQYF. The CDR3 nucleotides are TGTGCCAGCTCACCATTGGCCCAGGGGTTCTACGAGCAGTACTTC. Supplemented by reference TRBV18 and TRBJ2-7, the full variable domain reads NAGVMQNPRHLVRRRGQEARLRCSPMKGHSHVYWYRQLPEEGLKFMVYLQKENIIDESGMPKERFSAEFPKEGPSILRIQQVVRGDSAAYFCASSPLAQGFYEQYFGPGTRLTVT.

This rearrangement joins TRBV4-3 to TRBJ2-6; 8 positions match TRBD1. There are 15 residues in the CDR3. J lost 4 bases, V lost 4 bases, and 3 bases had no gene match. Germline-derived CDR1 and CDR2 are LGHNA and YSLEER. The CDR3 nucleotides read TGCGCCAGCAGCCGGACAGGGTCCGGGGCCAACGTCCTGACTTTC. Translated: CASSRTGSGANVLTF.

CDR3 DNA: TGTGCCAGCAGTGAACAGGGCGCAGAGTATGGCTACACCTTC. Its protein product is CASSEQGAEYGYTF. The chain recombines TRBV6-1 with TRBJ1-2; TRBD1 might be the D (5 bases). The CDR3 is 14 amino acids. Germline values: CDR1 MNHNS, CDR2 SASEGT. Trimming shortened V by 2 bases and J by 5 bases, and 12 bases separated the two germline ends.

The chain couples TRBV5-1 to TRBJ2-1; possibly TRBD2 for D (6 bases). The germline gives CDR1 SGHRS, CDR2 YFSETQ. V was pared by 5 bases and J by 9 bases, with 18 bases between. The CDR3 loop spans 14 amino acids. The CDR3 DNA follows: TGCGCCAGCAGTCCCGTAGGACACGGGGGTGAGCAGTTCTTC. It yields the protein CASSPVGHGGEQFF.

Note on this clone: Other nucleotide sequences from this sample produce the same CDR3. The gene calls are TRBV5-1 and TRBJ2-2, with 13 bases lining up with TRBD2. Germline trimming cut 0 bases from V and 5 bases from J; bases unmatched to any gene: 1. CDR1 is SGHRS, CDR2 YFSETQ, per germline. The length of the CDR3 is 16 residues. DNA of the CDR3: TGCGCCAGCAGCTTGGGGACTAGCGGGAGTACCGGGGAGCTGTTTTTT. Translated: CASSLGTSGSTGELFF.

This sequence joins TRBV27 and TRBJ2-7, with a tentative D call TRBD1 (5 bases). This CDR3 contains 16 residues. The V gene's germline CDR1 is MNHEY and CDR2 SMNVEV (reference sequence). V lost 4 bases and J 0 bases, leaving 16 bases between the germline ends. In DNA, the CDR3 is TGTGCCAGCAGTTCCAGGACACTTGAAAGCTCCTACGAGCAGTACTTC. Translated, it gives CASSSRTLESSYEQYF.

This rearrangement joins TRBV28 to TRBJ1-1; perhaps TRBD1 as D (5 bases). CDR1 and CDR2 from the germline V gene are MDHEN and SYDVKM. V lost 6 bases to trimming and J lost 4 bases, with 15 bases between them. This CDR3 is built from 14 residues. CDR3 loop: CASRPALRGTEAFF. CDR3 sequence (DNA): TGTGCCAGCAGACCAGCGCTAAGGGGCACTGAAGCTTTCTTT.

This chain joins TRBV6-5 and TRBJ2-7, with D possibly being TRBD1 (6 bases). Trimming stripped 2 bases from V and 6 bases from J, with 11 bases between. This CDR3 has 13 amino acids. Germline V CDR1 and CDR2: MNHEY, SVGAGI. This CDR3 is CASSYINRVEQYF. CDR3 bases: TGTGCCAGCAGTTACATCAACAGGGTCGAGCAGTACTTC.

Of note for this clone: The sample has other DNA sequences that encode this CDR3 too. The chain carries TRBV5-1 and TRBJ2-7; TRBD1 might be the D (5 bases). CDR3 size: 14 residues. Trimming cost V 0 bases and J 1 base, with 8 bases left between them. Germline V lookup: CDR1 SGHRS, CDR2 YFSETQ. CDR3: CASSLGSGSYEQYF. The CDR3 DNA sequence: TGCGCCAGCAGCTTGGGATCAGGGTCCTACGAGCAGTACTTC.

This clone was detected a few times. The chain employs TRBV7-2 and TRBJ1-5, with D uncertain. The ends were cut back, 1 base at V and 13 bases at J, with 11 bases in the middle. The CDR3 contains 12 residues. Germline loops: CDR1 SGHTA, CDR2 FQGNSA. CDR3 sequence reads: CASSLVGGLQHF. The CDR3 region has the DNA TGTGCCAGCAGCTTAGTCGGCGGGTTGCAGCATTTT.

The chain is built from TRBV7-2 and TRBJ2-7, with a weak D call TRBD2 (5 bases). The CDR3 spans 15 residues. The V gene lost 5 bases and the J gene lost 0 bases, with 14 bases spanning the gap. Germline assignment: CDR1 SGHTA and CDR2 FQGNSA. The CDR3: CASSTTRRASYEQYF. CDR3 coding DNA: TGTGCCAGCAGCACCACTAGGAGAGCCTCCTACGAGCAGTACTTC.

In its sample, this clone was seen once. The chain combines TRBV5-1 with TRBJ2-3; TRBD2 matches at 10 bases. The junction had 6 bases not matched to a gene; V was cut back by 1 base and J by 7 bases. This CDR3 is built from 15 residues. Germline V gene lookup returns CDR1 SGHRS and CDR2 YFSETQ. CDR3 loop: CASSLWLAGDNTQYF. The CDR3 nucleotides read TGCGCCAGCAGCTTGTGGCTAGCGGGAGACAATACGCAGTATTTT.

This sequence joins TRBV2 and TRBJ2-4, with 8 nucleotides matching TRBD1. The CDR3 loop spans 15 amino acids. V lost 3 bases and J lost 12; bases outside the gene matches: 13. Germline V lookup: CDR1 SNHLY, CDR2 FYNNEI. CDR3 protein: CASSDHGLTGDTQYF. In DNA, the CDR3 is TGTGCCAGCAGTGACCACGGACTGACAGGGGATACTCAGTACTTC.

This clone has only one observation. Other DNA sequences in this sample translate to the same CDR3. This chain connects TRBV5-1 to TRBJ2-2; tentatively, D is TRBD1 or TRBD2 (5 bases each). The length of the CDR3 is 15 residues. Trimming removed 1 base at V and 4 bases at J, with 11 bases between. CDR1 SGHRS and CDR2 YFSETQ come from the germline V gene. The CDR3 nucleotides are TGCGCCAGCAGCTTGCCCGGGGCAGGCACCGGGGAGCTGTTTTTT. This sequence encodes CASSLPGAGTGELFF.

This clone was counted only a few times. The V and J genes are TRBV2 and TRBJ1-5; unclear D gene. Germline V CDR1 and CDR2: SNHLY, FYNNEI. This CDR3 comprises 14 residues. The V end lost 10 bases, the J end lost 8 bases, and 21 bases lay between the germline ends. CDR3 in DNA: TGTGCCACCTCCCCTCGGGCGGCCGCGGAGCCCCAGCATTTT. Protein product: CATSPRAAAEPQHF.

The chain links TRBV5-1 to TRBJ2-2; TRBD2 matches 7 bases. V lost 2 bases, J lost 8 bases, and 9 bases stayed unmatched. This CDR3 has 15 residues. CDR1 SGHRS and CDR2 YFSETQ come from the germline V gene. The CDR3 protein is CASSFLAGPQGELFF. For the CDR3, the DNA is TGCGCCAGCAGCTTCTTAGCGGGCCCGCAAGGGGAGCTGTTTTTT. Variable domain in full (rest from reference TRBV5-1 and TRBJ2-2): KAGVTQTPRYLIKTRGQQVTLSCSPISGHRSVSWYQQTPGQGLQFLFEYFSETQRNKGNFPGRFSGRQFSNSRSEMNVSTLELGDSALYLCASSFLAGPQGELFFGEGSRLTVL.